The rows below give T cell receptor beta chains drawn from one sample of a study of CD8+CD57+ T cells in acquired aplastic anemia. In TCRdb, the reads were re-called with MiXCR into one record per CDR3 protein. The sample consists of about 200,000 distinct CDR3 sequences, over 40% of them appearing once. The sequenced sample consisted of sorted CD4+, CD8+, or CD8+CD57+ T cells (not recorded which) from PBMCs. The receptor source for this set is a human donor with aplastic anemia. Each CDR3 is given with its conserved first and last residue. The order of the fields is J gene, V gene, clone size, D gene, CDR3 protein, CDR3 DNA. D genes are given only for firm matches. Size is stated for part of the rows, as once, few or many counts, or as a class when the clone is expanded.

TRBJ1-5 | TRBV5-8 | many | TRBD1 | CASSFDRGQPQHF | TGTGCCAGCAGCTTTGACAGGGGTCAGCCCCAGCATTTT
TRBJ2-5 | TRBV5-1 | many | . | CASSLVSDQETQYF | TGCGCCAGCAGCTTGGTAAGCGATCAAGAGACCCAGTACTTC
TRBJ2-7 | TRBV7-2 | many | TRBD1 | CASSSVTGQGSPYEQYF | TGTGCCAGCAGCTCAGTTACCGGACAGGGGTCCCCCTACGAGCAGTACTTC
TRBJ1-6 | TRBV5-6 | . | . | CASSLFPMGSPLHF | TGTGCCAGCAGCTTGTTTCCAATGGGCTCACCCCTCCACTTT
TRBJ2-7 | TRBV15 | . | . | CATSRKSSGAFVEQYF | TGTGCCACCAGCCGAAAGTCCTCGGGGGCATTCGTCGAGCAGTACTTC
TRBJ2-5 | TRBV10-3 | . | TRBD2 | CAISFTSGGTRGTQYF | TGTGCCATCAGCTTTACTAGCGGGGGGACCCGCGGGACCCAGTACTTC
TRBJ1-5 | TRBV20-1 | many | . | CSASDPLEYNQPQHF | TGCAGTGCTTCGGACCCTTTAGAGTACAATCAGCCCCAGCATTTT
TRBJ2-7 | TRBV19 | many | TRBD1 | CASSPGTVSYEQYF | TGTGCCAGCAGTCCTGGGACAGTCTCCTACGAGCAGTACTTC
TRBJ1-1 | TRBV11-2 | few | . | CASSLGREAFF | TGTGCCAGCAGCTTGGGGCGGGAAGCTTTCTTT
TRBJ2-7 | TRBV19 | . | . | CASSISGRNEQYF | TGTGCCAGTAGTATCTCAGGGCGGAACGAGCAGTACTTC